This record looks at one T cell receptor beta chain sequence and its context. The sample originates from a study of T cells in Graves' hyperthyroidism and ophthalmopathy. The CDR3 has 16 residues. From germline, CDR1 is MNHEY and CDR2 SVGEGT. Trimming cost V 5 bases and J 5 bases; bases outside gene matches: 14. The CDR3 regions of TCR beta were amplified from RNA transcripts. First-round RT-PCR of the TCR CDR3 relied on the HTBI primer set. Each CDR3 protein is one row after TCRdb ran MiXCR on the multiplex PCR reads. The sample holds around 500,000 distinct CDR3 sequences; less than 25% are singletons and the top ten take approximately 49%.

The gene calls are TRBV6-2 or TRBV6-3 and TRBJ2-7, with TRBD1 matching 8 bases. This clonotype was sampled from a woman aged 70 to 79 with Graves' ophthalmopathy. Specimen: blood. CDR3 in DNA: TGTGCCAGCAGTAACCCCGGGACAGGTTTAAAAGACGAGCAGTACTTC. Its translation is CASSNPGTGLKDEQYF.